Listed below are T cell receptor beta chains from one sample, sequenced in a study of blood T cell repertoires in COVID-19. Data came from immunoSEQ multiplex PCR; TCRdb stores just in-frame clones and leaves some out. Of about 430,000 clones listed, over 75% were seen once; the top ten hold around 1.1%. Input material: PBMCs or T cells enriched from blood (not recorded which). The receptor source for this set is a man between 25 and 39 years old who had recovered from COVID-19. Both conserved end residues are part of each CDR3.

cdr3_length j_call v_call cdr3_aa
13 TRBJ1-2 TRBV29-1 CSVEDVGLSGYTF
14 TRBJ1-2 TRBV6-4 CASSPGQHNYGYTF
15 TRBJ2-2 TRBV19 CASSIVLAGAGELFF
15 TRBJ2-5 TRBV11-2 CASSMRAGGGETQYF
15 TRBJ2-5 TRBV5-1 CASSAGTEPRETQYF
12 TRBJ1-4 TRBV29-1 CSVRQGNEKLFF
15 TRBJ1-4 TRBV7-9 CASSRVSETNEKLFF
13 TRBJ1-3 TRBV10-2 CASTLRSGNTIYF
15 TRBJ1-4 TRBV19 CASSVGQGINEKLFF
16 TRBJ1-2 TRBV7-9 CASSRSTGPSNYGYTF
20 TRBJ2-2 TRBV21-1 CASHGGPRLAGGSNTGELFF
14 TRBJ2-7 TRBV7-9 CASSPPGQKYEQYF
13 TRBJ1-2 TRBV18 CASSPFSGGGYTF
12 TRBJ2-1 TRBV20-1 CSASPRVAEQFF
15 TRBJ2-7 TRBV6-5 CASSNQRDRGYEQYF
15 TRBJ2-1 TRBV7-3 CASSSDRGSYNEQFF
14 TRBJ1-1 TRBV3-1/TRBV3-2 CASSQYRGDTEAFF
16 TRBJ2-2 TRBV11-2 CASSENRVSDTGELFF
13 TRBJ2-7 TRBV12-3/TRBV12-4 CASSWTGGSEQYF
14 TRBJ1-6 TRBV27 CASSFSFSGSPLHF
15 TRBJ1-3 TRBV7-9 CASSLVGSAGNTIYF
13 TRBJ2-5 TRBV30 CAWGGDFQETQYF
16 TRBJ2-1 TRBV30 CAWSGGGRYSYNEQFF
14 TRBJ2-7 TRBV19 CASSTGTSGRGQYF
15 TRBJ2-5 TRBV24-1 CATGGTSGSPETQYF
16 TRBJ2-5 TRBV28 CASSLMTGGALETQYF
16 TRBJ2-1 TRBV24-1 CATSSFSRTGANEQFF
12 TRBJ2-7 TRBV2 CASWTGLYEQYF
14 TRBJ2-7 TRBV30 CAWSSRISSYEQYF
16 TRBJ2-7 TRBV28 CASSLLHGQGLSEQYF
14 TRBJ1-1 TRBV11-2 CASSREVENTEAFF
13 TRBJ2-3 TRBV27 CASGAGNTDTQYF